The 11 T cell receptor beta chains presented below share a single source sample, sequenced in a study of blood T cells in healthy people across ages. PCR was performed a second time for roughly 6 to 12 cycles using a sample-barcoded 5' primer and a J-beta primer mix. TCRdb recomputed calls from the 5' RACE reads with MiXCR, one row per CDR3 protein. The sample yields about 1,400,000 distinct CDR3 sequences, roughly 59% seen once. The specimen was blood. The receptors here all came from a man in his late teens or twenties in good health.

The chain has TRBV11-2 and TRBJ2-3; D is uncertain. Between the trimmed V and J ends, which lost 0 bases and 3 bases, there was a span of 13 bases. CDR3 length: 16 amino acids. Germline V CDR1 and CDR2: SGHAT, FQNNGV. The CDR3 loop is CASSLDLGFSTDTQYF. For the CDR3, the DNA is TGTGCCAGCAGCTTAGATTTAGGTTTTTCAACAGATACGCAGTATTTT.

The chain links TRBV5-1 to TRBJ2-1; 8 positions match TRBD1. Losses at the gene ends were 4 bases for V and 5 bases for J; bases not matched to a gene: 11. The CDR3 consists of 16 residues. CDR1 SGHRS and CDR2 YFSETQ come from the germline V gene. In DNA, the CDR3 is TGCGCCAGCAGCCTTACGGACAGGGATATGGACAATGAGCAGTTCTTC. Translation: CASSLTDRDMDNEQFF.

This chain uses TRBV29-1 with TRBJ2-1; 9 nucleotides agree with TRBD2. There are 14 residues in the CDR3. Unmatched junction bases numbered 5, after V lost 6 bases and J lost 2 bases. Germline V gene sequence: CDR1 SQVTM, CDR2 ANQGSEA. The CDR3 DNA is TGCAGCGTCCGAGCGGGAGGAACCTACAATGAGCAGTTCTTC. This encodes CSVRAGGTYNEQFF.

CDR3 nucleotide sequence: TGCGCCAGCAGCCAACAGAGGATTTGGGGTTTTGGCACAGATACGCAGTATTTT. As protein: CASSQQRIWGFGTDTQYF. The chain joins TRBV4-1 to TRBJ2-3; D remains ambiguous. V was clipped by 2 bases and J by 1 base, with 19 bases between them. Looked up from germline, CDR1 is MGHRA and CDR2 is YSYEKL. This CDR3 contains 18 residues.

The V call is TRBV13, the J call TRBJ2-3; tentative D call: TRBD2 (5 bases). Between the trimmed V and J ends, which lost 8 bases and 4 bases, there was a span of 13 bases. The germline V gene has CDR1 PRHDT and CDR2 FYEKMQ (reference sequence). The CDR3 runs to 13 residues. The chain's CDR3 is CASGGLSPDTQYF. The DNA for the CDR3 is TGTGCCAGCGGAGGTTTGTCCCCAGATACGCAGTATTTT.

This rearrangement joins TRBV4-1 to TRBJ2-4; D not certain. The J call is in doubt because the DNA end fits TRBJ2-7 better. The CDR3 consists of 14 residues. Per the germline V gene, CDR1 is MGHRA and CDR2 is YSYEKL. The CDR3 sequence is CASSQSAPSYEQYF. CDR3 sequence (DNA): TGCGCCAGCAGCCAATCCGCACCATCCTACGAGCAGTACTTC.

V gene TRBV2 combines with J gene TRBJ2-7, with D possibly matching TRBD1 (5 bases). With 8 bases removed from V and 7 bases from J, the gap between germline ends came to 9 bases. Germline values: CDR1 SNHLY, CDR2 FYNNEI. CDR3 size: 10 residues. DNA for the CDR3: TGTGCCAGCTGGGGCTTAGAGCAGTACTTC. It encodes CASWGLEQYF. The full variable domain, in which reference TRBV2 and TRBJ2-7 provide the parts outside the CDR3, is EPEVTQTPSHQVTQMGQEVILRCVPISNHLYFYWYRQILGQKVEFLVSFYNNEISEKSEIFDDQFSVERPDGSNFTLKIRSTKLEDSAMYFCASWGLEQYFGPGTRLTVT.

This clonotype was detected a few times. The J gene is TRBJ2-7, the V gene TRBV10-3; D might be TRBD2 (7 bases). This CDR3 is 17 amino acids long. The germline V gene has CDR1 ENHRY and CDR2 SYGVKD. V shed 0 bases and J shed 3 bases, with 18 bases lying between them. Here the CDR3 reads CAISESVGGGLHYEQYF. CDR3 bases: TGTGCCATCAGTGAGTCAGTCGGCGGGGGCCTACACTACGAGCAGTACTTC.

The chain links TRBV12-3 or TRBV12-4 to TRBJ2-3; no definite D call. CDR3 size: 11 residues. V lost 8 bases, J lost 7 bases, and 10 bases lay in between. The CDR3 region has the DNA TGTGCCAGCGGGCCCGGAAATACGCAGTATTTT. Amino acids: CASGPGNTQYF.

This chain uses TRBV30 with TRBJ1-2; 8 bases align to TRBD1. Trimming removed 8 bases from V and 1 base from J; junction bases left unmatched: 6. Germline loops: CDR1 GTSNPN, CDR2 SVGIG (reference sequence). There are 13 residues in the CDR3. The chain's CDR3 is CAGNRGFNYGYTF. The CDR3 DNA sequence: TGTGCCGGAAACAGGGGGTTTAACTATGGCTACACCTTC. Combining the CDR3 with reference TRBV30 and TRBJ1-2 gives the whole variable domain SQTIHQWPATLVQPVGSPLSLECTVEGTSNPNLYWYRQAAGRGLQLLFYSVGIGQISSEVPQNLSASRPQDRQFILSSKKLLLSDSGFYLCAGNRGFNYGYTFGSGTRLTVV.

This clonotype has more than one count but fewer than ten. The chain links TRBV20-1 to TRBJ2-5, with 7 positions matching TRBD2. This CDR3 region has 15 residues. CDR1 and CDR2 (germline): DFQATT, SNEGSKA (reference sequence). V lost 4 bases to trimming and J lost 3 bases; unmatched junction nucleotides: 11. The CDR3, as DNA: TGCAGTGCTACGTCTTGGACTAGAAACGAAGAGACCCAGTACTTC. It specifies CSATSWTRNEETQYF.